Shown below are 19 T cell receptor beta chains from a single sample sequenced in a study of CD8 T cells in Susac syndrome. RNA, at about 0.45 to 1 ug, was reverse transcribed with random hexamers. TCRdb called the immunoSEQ multiplex PCR reads again in MiXCR, with one record for every CDR3 protein. The sample consists of roughly 120,000 distinct CDR3 sequences, about 92% of them appearing once. The sequenced sample was CD8+ T cells from PBMCs. The receptors stem from a human donor with multiple sclerosis.

The chain joins TRBV9 to TRBJ2-3; D is possibly TRBD1 (6 bases). The V end lost 1 base, the J end lost 6 bases, and 21 bases lay between the germline ends. Germline CDR1 is SGDLS and CDR2 is YYNGEE. The CDR3 spans 17 residues. This CDR3 reads CASSVSWFDRTLDTQYF. CDR3 nucleotide sequence: TGTGCCAGCAGCGTATCTTGGTTTGACAGGACGCTGGATACGCAGTATTTT.

The rearrangement links TRBV9 to TRBJ1-4; 7 nucleotides agree with TRBD1. Per germline, CDR1 SGDLS and CDR2 YYNGEE. The CDR3 consists of 15 residues. Germline trimming cut 3 bases from V and 3 bases from J; bases unmatched to any gene: 5. CDR3 bases: TGTGCCAGCAGCGGAGAGACAGGGCCTAATGAAAAACTGTTTTTT. Protein: CASSGETGPNEKLFF.

This chain links TRBV7-9 with TRBJ1-1, with TRBD1 identical over 7 bases. V lost 7 bases to trimming and J lost 1 base; unmatched junction nucleotides: 3. The CDR3 runs to 13 residues. Germline V gene data show CDR1 as SEHNR and CDR2 as FQNEAQ (reference sequence). The CDR3 nucleotides are TGTGCCAGCACCGGGACAGAGAACACTGAAGCTTTCTTT. This sequence encodes CASTGTENTEAFF.

The chain employs TRBV9 and TRBJ1-5, with TRBD1 matching over 9 bases. Looked up from germline, CDR1 is SGDLS and CDR2 is YYNGEE. This CDR3 spans 14 amino acids. V gave up 7 bases and J gave up 3 bases; unmatched junction bases: 5. The CDR3 DNA reads as TGTGCCAGCGGCGGACAGGGGCTCAATCAGCCCCAGCATTTT. Protein product: CASGGQGLNQPQHF.

To note about this clonotype: At one of its ends the junction is not consistent with the germline gene, which may arise from a read error. The CDR3: CSVEGAGSDYGYTF. CDR3 DNA: TGCAGCGTAGAAGGGGCAGGGAGCGACTATGGCTACACCTTC. The chain is built from TRBV29-1 and TRBJ1-2, with D possibly TRBD1 on 5 matching bases. This CDR3 has 14 residues. Germline V gene data show CDR1 as SQVTM and CDR2 as ANQGSEA.

V and J are TRBV6-2 or TRBV6-3 and TRBJ2-1; TRBD2 matches at 10 bases. V dropped 5 bases and J dropped 9; count of bases not matched to a gene: 13. The CDR3 spans 16 residues. The germline V gene encodes CDR1 MNHEY and CDR2 SVGEGT. The CDR3 region has the DNA TGTGCCAGCAGTCCAAGTAGCGGGAGGCCCTCTGGTGAGCAGTTCTTC. Its protein is CASSPSSGRPSGEQFF.

V gene TRBV4-1 combines with J gene TRBJ1-6; D is possibly TRBD1 (6 bases). This CDR3 spans 16 amino acids. Germline V gene sequence: CDR1 MGHRA, CDR2 YSYEKL. Trimming took off 1 base at V and 5 bases at J, with 12 bases between the two ends. The CDR3 protein is CASSQGTTGNNSPLHF. CDR3 nucleotide sequence: TGCGCCAGCAGCCAAGGTACGACAGGCAATAATTCACCCCTCCACTTT.

This rearrangement joins TRBV4-1 to TRBJ2-7, with 7 bases matching TRBD1. Germline CDR1 and CDR2: MGHRA and YSYEKL. Trimming cost V 1 base and J 5 bases; bases outside gene matches: 8. The CDR3 spans 15 residues. CDR3 sequence (DNA): TGCGCCAGCAGCCAAGCCCCGGACAGGCCCCACGAGCAGTACTTC. Translated, it gives CASSQAPDRPHEQYF.

The rearrangement links TRBV27 to TRBJ1-5; possibly TRBD1 for D (5 bases). The CDR3 extends over 14 amino acids. Germline-derived CDR1 and CDR2 are MNHEY and SMNVEV (reference sequence). The V end lost 9 bases, the J end lost 5 bases, and 17 bases lay between the germline ends. The CDR3 DNA follows: TGTGCCAGTGGATACTGGGGGGGGGATCAGCCCCAGCATTTT. This encodes CASGYWGGDQPQHF.

The chain is built from TRBV7-8 and TRBJ2-7; D might be TRBD1 or TRBD2, each matching 5 bases. Trimming took off 2 bases at V and 5 bases at J, with 7 bases between the two ends. This CDR3 is 12 amino acids long. Looked up from germline, CDR1 is SGHVS and CDR2 is FQNEAQ. The CDR3 DNA reads as TGTGCCAGCAGCTTATTGGGGGACGAGCAGTACGTC. This encodes CASSLLGDEQYV.

This clonotype was counted a single time. The chain couples TRBV20-1 to TRBJ2-1; no definite D call. This CDR3 is 14 amino acids long. Per the germline V gene, CDR1 is DFQATT and CDR2 is SNEGSKA (reference sequence). V was clipped by 6 bases and J by 6 bases, with 18 bases between them. The CDR3 loop is CSAEMKDGRNEQFF. The DNA of the CDR3 is TGCAGTGCCGAAATGAAGGACGGCCGCAATGAGCAGTTCTTC.

The chain employs TRBV27 and TRBJ2-1, with 7 bases lining up with TRBD1. Trimming removed 3 bases from V and 5 bases from J; junction bases left unmatched: 1. Germline-derived CDR1 and CDR2 are MNHEY and SMNVEV (reference sequence). The CDR3 runs 13 residues. CDR3 region: CASSLGQHNEQFF. Written as DNA, the CDR3 is TGTGCCAGCAGTTTGGGACAGCACAATGAGCAGTTCTTC.

The chain uses TRBV14 and TRBJ2-1, with unresolved D. The germline V gene has CDR1 SGHDN and CDR2 FVKESK. V lost 0 bases and J 6 bases, leaving 3 bases between the germline ends. CDR3 length equals 12 residues. CDR3 nucleotide sequence: TGTGCCAGCAGCCAAGAAATCAATGAGCAGTTCTTC. It translates to CASSQEINEQFF.

J is TRBJ2-7 and V is TRBV14; 8 positions match TRBD1. The junction had 5 bases not matched to a gene; V was cut back by 2 bases and J by 2 bases. The CDR3 loop spans 15 amino acids. Germline V gene lookup returns CDR1 SGHDN and CDR2 FVKESK. CDR3 residues: CASSQSWTGPYEQYF. The DNA for the CDR3 is TGTGCCAGCAGCCAAAGCTGGACAGGGCCCTACGAGCAGTACTTC.

The J gene is TRBJ2-1, the V gene TRBV7-9; no definite D call. CDR1 is SEHNR and CDR2 is FQNEAQ in the germline V gene (reference sequence). The CDR3 consists of 14 residues. The V gene lost 0 bases and the J gene lost 4 bases, with 7 bases spanning the gap. The CDR3 DNA follows: TGTGCCAGCAGCTTAGCTTTACTGTACAATGAGCAGTTCTTC. This sequence encodes CASSLALLYNEQFF.

The chain is built from TRBV7-9 and TRBJ2-5; D is tentatively TRBD1 or TRBD2 (5 bases each). Germline values: CDR1 SEHNR, CDR2 FQNEAQ (reference sequence). CDR3 length: 15 residues. Trimming took 8 bases from V and 5 from J, leaving 21 bases between them. The CDR3 here is CASGDGRGMAETQYF. The CDR3 nucleotides read TGTGCCAGCGGGGACGGCCGAGGGATGGCGGAGACCCAGTACTTC.

The rearrangement uses TRBV27 and TRBJ2-1; weak D call: TRBD2 (7 bases). This CDR3 has 16 amino acids. The V gene lost 8 bases and the J gene lost 4 bases, with 21 bases spanning the gap. Germline loops: CDR1 MNHEY, CDR2 SMNVEV (reference sequence). This chain's CDR3 is CASRAHSRGAYNEQFF. The CDR3 coding sequence is TGTGCCAGCCGCGCCCACTCCCGGGGGGCGTACAATGAGCAGTTCTTC.

This sequence joins TRBV2 and TRBJ2-1, with D possibly being TRBD1 or TRBD2 (5 bases each). The CDR3 totals 12 residues. The germline V gene has CDR1 SNHLY and CDR2 FYNNEI. Trimming took 6 bases from V and 7 from J, leaving 10 bases between them. CDR3 DNA sequence: TGTGCCAGCAGGGGACGGACGAATGAGCAGTTCTTC. Its translation is CASRGRTNEQFF.

This clonotype has more than one count but fewer than ten. The V gene is TRBV6-4, the J gene TRBJ2-7; D gene unclear. V was trimmed by 7 bases and J by 5 bases, leaving 6 bases between them. This CDR3 contains 10 residues. CDR1 is MRHNA and CDR2 is SNTAGT in the germline V gene. The CDR3 sequence: CASNRDEQYV. The CDR3 region has the DNA TGTGCCAGCAACCGGGACGAGCAGTACGTC.